This TCR beta chain is drawn from a study of immune aging and cytomegalovirus after organ transplant (dated by TCRdb to about 2021). With regard to the full study: All transplant recipients received three-drug immunosuppression with prednisone, tacrolimus, and mycophenolate.

This clonotype showed up many times. Which antigen it targets is not known. No much larger clone is present one base from it, and per-base qualities are unavailable. Broader findings and caveats from the paper: CD57 was not measured in the sequencing data, so a conservative gene-based aging definition was used instead. Post-transplant increases in aged-phenotype cells were observed regardless of clone size, following viremia and occurring earlier in large clones (days 200-264) than in small clones. TEMRA cells made up a larger share of large clones, and the seven largest clones (around 1,900 cells) gained aged and TEMRA cells while losing TCM cells.

Library method: single-cell sequencing. Instrument on record: Illumina NovaSeq 6000. For cell capture and library preparation, the team used the BD Rhapsody Targeted mRNA and AbSeq Reagent Kit in a microwell format. Libraries covered TCR, sample tags, AbSeq, and targeted mRNA from the Human T-Cell Expression Panel plus custom TOX and TOX2 primers. Libraries were sequenced on an Illumina NovaSeq. Per the authors' processing: The analysis covered roughly 9,600 cells in total, of which 7,000 to 7,500 were CD8 T cells and about 4,500 were CD8 T cells with an identifiable TCR CDR3. The BD Rhapsody Targeted Analysis Pipeline, including V(D)J processing, was run on the Seven Bridges Genomics platform to process the raw data. SeqGeq 1.6.0 was used for quality control, Sample Tag demultiplexing with Lex-BDSMK, clone identification with VDJ Explorer, and Seurat clustering. Clones comprising <1% of CD8 T cells were considered non-expanded; clones comprising >2.5% of the sample were considered clonal expansions. TCRdb trimmed the raw reads at Q25, called clones with MiXCR and kept productive beta chains. Duplicate CDR3 protein sequences are folded into a single record with the most common DNA and genes. For this entry, the V and J calls and clone size follow TCRdb and not the study's own pipeline. The sample table contains 20,000 or so distinct CDR3 sequences; only one count was recorded for roughly a third of them. Less than 30% of the sample is taken by the ten largest.

According to the study, the label for this sample's time point signals: five sample-tagged time points from pre-transplant (day -1) to day 368 post-transplant, pooled. Thawed PBMC were stimulated with a CMV IE-1 overlapping peptide library for over ten hours, with no transport inhibitors added. After thawing, cells rested overnight before stimulation in R10 medium with CD28/CD49d costimulation. The IE-1 peptide library consisted of 15-amino-acid peptides overlapping by 11 amino acids. Samples from each time point were barcoded using BD Single-Cell Multiplexing Kit Sample Tags, then pooled and stained with sorting antibodies plus oligo-conjugated anti-CD45RA. A BD FACSAria III was used to sort CMV-responsive CD8+CD137+ and CD4+CD154+ T cells at 4-way purity. Blood samples were drawn into EDTA vacutainers and processed by Ficoll gradient within 1-24 hours. The receptor comes from a female donor who had a heart transplant and CMV viremia. Sequencing was performed on CMV peptide-activated CD4+ and CD8+ T cells sorted from blood, taken at five time points, pooled. This sample's cell subset or site label indicates: sorted CD8+CD137+ and CD4+CD154+ T cells after approximately 12 h CMV IE-1 peptide stimulation.

The CDR3 reads CASILGAGRGQPQHF. Read as DNA, the sequence is TGTGCCAGCATCCTAGGGGCAGGGAGGGGTCAGCCCCAGCATTTT. The chain is assembled from TRBV12-3 or TRBV12-4 and TRBJ1-5, with TRBD1 perhaps the D gene, on 5 matching bases. Reading from cysteine to phenylalanine, the CDR3 counts 15 amino acids. Only the CDR3 DNA stays, 45 bases, in frame from base 1. Cut back by 7 bases and 6 bases, the V and J ends lie 19 bases apart.